This TCR beta chain is drawn from a study of blood T cells in healthy people across ages. With a J-beta primer mix and a sample-barcoded 5' primer, a second PCR ran roughly 7 to 11 cycles. One entry per CDR3 protein results from TCRdb running MiXCR on the 5' RACE reads. In the table there are about 590,000 distinct CDR3 sequences, roughly 30% of which are singletons. The V and J ends lost 4 bases and 4 bases, in that order; junction bases with no gene match: 6. The CDR3 runs to 15 residues. CDR1 and CDR2 from the germline V gene are KGHSH and LQKENI. The chain joins TRBV18 to TRBJ2-3; 9 bases align to TRBD1. Sample: blood. This TCR derives from a woman aged 80 or over in good health. In nucleotides, the CDR3 is TGTGCCAGCTCACAGGGACAGGGACTGTCAGATACGCAGTATTTT. Amino acids: CASSQGQGLSDTQYF.